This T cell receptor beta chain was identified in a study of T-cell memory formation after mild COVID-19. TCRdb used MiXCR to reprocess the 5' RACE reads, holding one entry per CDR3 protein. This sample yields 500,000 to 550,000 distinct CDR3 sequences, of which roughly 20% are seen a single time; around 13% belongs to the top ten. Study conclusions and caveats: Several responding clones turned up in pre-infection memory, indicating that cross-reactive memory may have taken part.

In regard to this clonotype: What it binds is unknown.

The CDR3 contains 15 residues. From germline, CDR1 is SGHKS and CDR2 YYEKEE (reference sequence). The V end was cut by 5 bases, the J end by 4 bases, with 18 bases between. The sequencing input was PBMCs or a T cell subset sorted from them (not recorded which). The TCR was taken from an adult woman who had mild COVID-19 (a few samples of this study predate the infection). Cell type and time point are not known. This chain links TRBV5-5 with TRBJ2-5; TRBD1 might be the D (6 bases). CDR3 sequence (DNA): TGTGCCAGCAGTAGAAACAGGGAATACGGAGAGACCCAGTACTTC. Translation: CASSRNREYGETQYF.